This TCR beta chain was recovered during a study of blood T cell repertoires in COVID-19. The wider study: Samples came from the United States, Italy and Spain, spanning acute and convalescent COVID-19. T cells, B-cell-depleted T cells, or PBMCs provided the cDNA or gDNA that served as material.

In the study's own analysis: It was from reference gene primer amplification that nucleated cell counts were estimated. TCRdb's table, derived via immunoSEQ multiplex PCR, lists solely in-frame clones and lacks some. V and J calls and clone size are as listed in that table; D and trimming were resolved from the DNA. The sample holds around 100,000 clones; 69% are singletons and the top ten take about 5.9%. The CDR3 totals 20 residues. Sequenced sample: peripheral blood. V usage is TRBV21-1 and J usage is TRBJ2-1; the table's D call, TRBD2, was not checked against the DNA. TRBV21-1 is an annotated pseudogene. The source of this sequence is a man older than 75 with acute or convalescent COVID-19. The CDR3 DNA reads as TGTGCCAGCAGCAAAGTAACACTAGCGGGACGTCCCCTTCTTTACAATGAGCAGTTCTTC. Protein sequence: CASSKVTLAGRPLLYNEQFF.